These T cell receptor beta chains were read from a single sample in a study of blood T cell repertoires in COVID-19. TCRdb's copy holds only in-frame clones and misses some; the assay was immunoSEQ multiplex PCR. The sample carries more than 95,000 clones, roughly 69% recorded once. Sequencing was performed on peripheral blood. These receptors all come from a woman in her 70s with acute or convalescent COVID-19. Each CDR3 is given with its conserved first and last residue. The D gene is left open where the match is weak. Expanded clones get a size class; other rows say once, few or many, or leave the size out.

abundance	v_gene	j_gene	d_gene	CDR3aa	CDR3nt
once	TRBV30	TRBJ1-5	TRBD1	CAWSLGAGGSYSNQPQHF	TGTGCCTGGAGCCTAGGGGCAGGGGGGTCATATAGCAATCAGCCCCAGCATTTT
once	TRBV4-3	TRBJ2-3	NA	CASSHAYGGIGAADTQYF	TGCGCCAGCAGCCACGCCTACGGAGGTATTGGTGCAGCAGATACGCAGTATTTT
NA	TRBV18	TRBJ2-3	TRBD2	CASSPRGASTDTQYF	TGTGCCAGCTCACCGCGGGGGGCTAGCACAGATACGCAGTATTTT
NA	TRBV10-3	TRBJ1-2	NA	CATAKAGYGYTF	TGTGCCACTGCGAAGGCAGGCTATGGCTACACCTTC
NA	TRBV5-6	TRBJ2-1	TRBD2	CASSFFSGTSGRGEQFF	TGTGCCAGCAGCTTTTTCTCCGGGACTAGCGGGAGGGGTGAGCAGTTCTTC
NA	TRBV14	TRBJ2-1	NA	CASSRTGSSYNEQFF	TGTGCCAGCAGCCGGACTGGAAGCTCCTACAATGAGCAGTTCTTC
NA	TRBV4-1	TRBJ2-4	NA	CASSQTSTGYIQYF	TGCGCCAGCAGCCAGACATCGACAGGATACATTCAGTACTTC
NA	TRBV5-1	TRBJ1-6	TRBD1	CASSWARGLDSPLHF	TGCGCCAGCAGCTGGGCCAGGGGGCTTGATTCACCCCTCCACTTT
NA	TRBV27	TRBJ2-1	TRBD1	CASSVGTVRYNEQFF	TGTGCCAGCAGTGTGGGGACAGTGAGATACAATGAGCAGTTCTTC
NA	TRBV11-2	TRBJ2-7	NA	CASSPLRVRFIDYEQYF	TGTGCCAGCAGCCCCCTCAGGGTCCGATTTATAGACTACGAGCAGTACTTC
NA	TRBV15	TRBJ2-1	TRBD2	CATSRDAGPGGNEQFF	TGTGCCACCAGCAGAGACGCGGGCCCGGGGGGGAATGAGCAGTTCTTC
few	TRBV7-2	TRBJ1-6	NA	CASSSTVGQRVASPLHF	TGTGCCAGCAGCTCTACCGTTGGACAGAGGGTAGCTTCACCCCTCCACTTT
NA	TRBV19	TRBJ2-7	TRBD2	CASSIDSGMSSYEQYF	TGTGCCAGTAGTATAGATAGCGGGATGAGCTCCTACGAGCAGTACTTC
many	TRBV4-1	TRBJ2-2	NA	CASSQVMNTGELFF	TGCGCCAGCAGCCAAGTCATGAACACCGGGGAGCTGTTTTTT
NA	TRBV18	TRBJ1-2	TRBD1	CASSPPGQLAYGYTF	TGTGCCAGCTCACCACCGGGACAGCTCGCCTATGGCTACACCTTC
NA	TRBV11-3	TRBJ2-2	NA	CASSLSGNTGELFF	TGTGCCAGCAGCTTATCCGGGAACACCGGGGAGCTGTTTTTT
NA	TRBV11-3	TRBJ1-3	NA	CASSLDPGNTIYF	TGTGCCAGCAGCCTAGACCCGGGAAACACCATATATTTT
NA	TRBV11-2	TRBJ2-7	NA	CASSLTEEEQYF	TGTGCCAGCAGCTTAACGGAGGAAGAGCAGTACTTC
NA	TRBV7-2	TRBJ2-7	TRBD1	CASSRDSNFYEQYF	TGTGCCAGCAGTCGGGACAGTAATTTCTACGAGCAGTACTTC
NA	TRBV5-1	TRBJ1-4	TRBD1	CASSWEQGAGKLFF	TGCGCCAGCAGCTGGGAACAGGGGGCGGGAAAACTGTTTTTT
NA	TRBV6-5	TRBJ2-3	TRBD2	CASRVGGAADTQYF	TGTGCCAGCAGGGTCGGGGGGGCGGCAGATACGCAGTATTTT
NA	TRBV9	TRBJ2-2	NA	CASSVGGTGELFF	TGTGCCAGCAGCGTCGGGGGCACCGGGGAGCTGTTTTTT
NA	TRBV19	TRBJ1-6	NA	CASSKGDSPLHF	TGTGCCAGTTCTAAAGGGGATTCACCCCTCCACTTT
few	TRBV7-9	TRBJ1-2	TRBD1	CASSLGTGSDSYGYTF	TGTGCCAGCAGCCTCGGGACAGGGTCGGATTCCTATGGCTACACCTTC
NA	TRBV5-1	TRBJ1-5	TRBD1	CASSLGAGGVSQPQHF	TGCGCCAGCAGCCTCGGTGCAGGGGGAGTTAGCCAGCCCCAGCATTTT